A single sample gave rise to the 27 T cell receptor beta chains below, sequenced in a study of T cell repertoires in cytomegalovirus infection. Which antigens these TCRs recognize remains unknown. TCRdb called the reads again in MiXCR, with one record for every CDR3 protein. The sample lists approximately 150,000 distinct CDR3 sequences; approximately 21% were seen once. Sequences were derived from CD8+ T cells from cultured PBMCs, sampled from culture after CMV antigen stimulation. The receptors here all came from a human donor in good health (CMV status not recorded). Some clones in this sample may be carry-over from other donors' samples.

This clonotype was picked up many times. The chain carries TRBV7-2 and TRBJ1-2; a weak D match, TRBD1 (5 bases). Germline CDR1 SGHTA, CDR2 FQGNSA. CDR3 length: 14 residues. V was trimmed by 0 bases and J by 6 bases, leaving 11 bases between them. CDR3 sequence reads: CASSLAGTAHGYTF. The CDR3 bases are TGTGCCAGCAGCTTAGCCGGGACCGCTCATGGCTACACCTTC.

V is TRBV14 and J is TRBJ2-3, with D possibly being TRBD2 (5 bases). The V and J ends lost 3 bases and 14 bases respectively, with 18 bases between them. Per germline, CDR1 SGHDN and CDR2 FVKESK. CDR3 length equals 13 residues. CDR3 sequence (DNA): TGTGCCAGCAGCCACGGAAGGACTTCGGCGGGGTATTTT. It yields the protein CASSHGRTSAGYF.

The chain recombines TRBV12-5 with TRBJ1-2; D remains ambiguous. The CDR3 sequence is 18 residues long. V was clipped by 0 bases and J by 2 bases, with 19 bases between them. Germline lookup yields CDR1 LGHNT and CDR2 FRNRAP. The CDR3 loop reads CASGLVRVNATENYGYTF. The CDR3 DNA follows: TGTGCTAGTGGTTTGGTACGAGTCAATGCGACGGAAAACTATGGCTACACCTTC. The full variable domain, with the rest looked up from reference TRBV12-5 and TRBJ1-2, is DARVTQTPRHKVTEMGQEVTMRCQPILGHNTVFWYRQTMMQGLELLAYFRNRAPLDDSGMPKDRFSAEMPDATLATLKIQPSEPRDSAVYFCASGLVRVNATENYGYTFGSGTRLTVV.

This clonotype was recorded a few times. The chain links TRBV27 to TRBJ1-5; TRBD1 matches at 9 bases. V shed 5 bases, J shed 3 bases, and the junction held 8 bases outside the gene matches. This CDR3 is built from 16 residues. Per germline, CDR1 MNHEY and CDR2 SMNVEV (reference sequence). CDR3 residues: CASSPGTGFHNQPQHF. CDR3 sequence (DNA): TGTGCCAGCAGTCCCGGGACAGGGTTCCACAATCAGCCCCAGCATTTT.

V and J are TRBV7-9 and TRBJ2-1; TRBD2 might be the D (5 bases). V was cut by 6 bases and J by 5 bases, with 17 bases left in between. This CDR3 has 15 residues. Per germline, CDR1 SEHNR and CDR2 FQNEAQ (reference sequence). In nucleotides, the CDR3 is TGTGCCAGCAGGGGTGAGGGTCAATTCCACAATGAGCAGTTCTTC. It is translated as CASRGEGQFHNEQFF.

J is TRBJ2-7 and V is TRBV27, with no clear D. Germline CDR1 and CDR2: MNHEY and SMNVEV (reference sequence). This CDR3 region has 13 residues. The V end lost 5 bases, the J end lost 2 bases, and 10 bases lay between the germline ends. For the CDR3, the DNA is TGTGCCAGCAGTATAAGAGCCACCTACGAGCAGTACTTC. This sequence encodes CASSIRATYEQYF.

The chain is built from TRBV5-4 and TRBJ1-1; unclear D gene. Trimming stripped 5 bases from V and 1 base from J, with 18 bases between. Germline V gene data show CDR1 as SGHNT and CDR2 as YYREEE (reference sequence). The CDR3 covers 16 residues. The CDR3 DNA reads TGTGCCAGCAGTACCGCCCCCGACGGAGGGAACACTGAAGCTTTCTTT. Translating gives CASSTAPDGGNTEAFF. The whole variable domain, filled in from reference TRBV5-4 and TRBJ1-1, reads ETGVTQSPTHLIKTRGQQVTLRCSSQSGHNTVSWYQQALGQGPQFIFQYYREEENGRGNFPPRFSGLQFPNYSSELNVNALELDDSALYLCASSTAPDGGNTEAFFGQGTRLTVV.

This clonotype was detected a few times. This chain connects TRBV7-2 to TRBJ2-7; no definite D call. Trimming removed 7 bases from V and 5 bases from J, with 12 bases in between. The CDR3 length is 12 residues. Germline CDR1 and CDR2: SGHTA and FQGNSA. For the CDR3, the DNA is TGTGCCAGCACCGACGGCGGAGACGAGCAGTACTTC. Translation: CASTDGGDEQYF.

The chain joins TRBV6-6 to TRBJ1-1, with D perhaps matching TRBD1 (6 bases). This CDR3 spans 12 amino acids. Trimming shortened V by 5 bases and J by 6 bases, and 10 bases separated the two germline ends. Germline V CDR1 and CDR2: MNHNY, SVGAGI (reference sequence). The CDR3: CASSIGGPEAFF. The CDR3 coding sequence is TGTGCCAGCAGTATCGGGGGCCCTGAAGCTTTCTTT.

This clonotype was observed a handful of times. V usage is TRBV13 and J usage is TRBJ2-5; 8 bases agree with TRBD1. CDR3 length: 13 residues. Trimming took 5 bases from V and 6 from J; bases not matched to a gene: 5. Per germline, CDR1 PRHDT and CDR2 FYEKMQ (reference sequence). The CDR3 sequence: CASSADRGKTQYF. In nucleotides, the CDR3 is TGTGCCAGCAGCGCCGACAGGGGAAAGACCCAGTACTTC.

This sequence joins TRBV27 and TRBJ1-6, with D possibly being TRBD1 (5 bases). CDR3 size: 13 residues. V was shortened by 5 bases and J by 7 bases, with 9 bases between the two germline ends. Germline V lookup: CDR1 MNHEY, CDR2 SMNVEV (reference sequence). The DNA of the CDR3 is TGTGCCAGCAGTACAGGTTCAAATTCACCCCTCCACTTT. It specifies CASSTGSNSPLHF.

The CDR3 DNA sequence: TGCGCCAGCAGCCAAGCCTCTAACAGGGACAACACTGAAGCTTTCTTT. Its protein is CASSQASNRDNTEAFF. The chain carries TRBV4-1 and TRBJ1-1; TRBD1 might be the D (6 bases). V lost 1 base, J lost 2 bases, and 14 bases lay in between. This CDR3 region has 16 residues. Germline CDR1 and CDR2: MGHRA and YSYEKL.

This chain links TRBV4-1 with TRBJ2-5; D gene unclear. Per the germline V gene, CDR1 is MGHRA and CDR2 is YSYEKL. The CDR3 length is 14 residues. V dropped 0 bases and J dropped 2 bases, with 7 bases sitting between them. This CDR3 is CASSQDGVQETQYF. In DNA form, the CDR3 reads TGCGCCAGCAGCCAAGATGGGGTGCAAGAGACCCAGTACTTC.

The CDR3, as DNA: TGTGCCAGCAGCTTAGGGGGGGAGACTGAAGCTTTCTTT. Encoded protein: CASSLGGETEAFF. The J gene is TRBJ1-1, the V gene TRBV7-6, with D possibly being TRBD1 (5 bases). V was cut by 1 base and J by 5 bases, with 8 bases left in between. The CDR3 loop spans 13 amino acids. Germline assignment: CDR1 SGHVS and CDR2 FNYEAQ.

J is TRBJ2-7 and V is TRBV12-3 or TRBV12-4, with 8 bases fitting TRBD1. J was trimmed by 6 bases and V by 5 bases; bases with no gene match: 3. The CDR3 is 12 residues long. The DNA of the CDR3 is TGTGCCAGCAGTCCAGGGGGCGGCGAGCAGTACTTC. Translation: CASSPGGGEQYF.

This clonotype came up a few times. A junction end diverges from the germline sequence, so it may reflect a read error. The chain couples TRBV7-8 to TRBJ1-4; 9 bases are shared with TRBD1. Germline V gene data show CDR1 as SGHVS and CDR2 as FQNEAQ. This CDR3 comprises 18 residues. In DNA, the CDR3 is TGTGCCAGCAGCTTTCCCGGGACAGGGCTCGCAACTAATGAAAATCTGTTTTTT. Translation gives CASSFPGTGLATNENLFF. The full variable domain, in which reference TRBV7-8 and TRBJ1-4 provide the parts outside the CDR3, is GAGVSQSPRYKVAKRGQDVALRCDPISGHVSLFWYQQALGQGPEFLTYFQNEAQLDKSGLPSDRFFAERPEGSVSTLKIQRTQQEDSAVYLCASSFPGTGLATNENLFFGSGTQLSVL.

This chain joins TRBV15 and TRBJ1-5; D uncertain. The CDR3 is made up of 14 amino acids. The germline CDR1 and CDR2 sequences are LNHNV and YYDKDF (reference sequence). V lost 9 bases and J 2 bases, leaving 14 bases between the germline ends. Written as DNA, the CDR3 is TGTGCCACTAGGACCCAAAGAGGCAATCAGCCCCAGCATTTT. Translation gives CATRTQRGNQPQHF.

This clonotype was detected a few times. J is TRBJ1-1 and V is TRBV10-3, with D perhaps matching TRBD1 (6 bases). V was shortened by 0 bases and J by 0 bases, with 8 bases between the two germline ends. This CDR3 comprises 15 residues. Germline V gene sequence: CDR1 ENHRY, CDR2 SYGVKD. This CDR3 reads CAISESGGLNTEAFF. The CDR3 DNA reads TGTGCCATCAGTGAGTCGGGGGGCCTGAACACTGAAGCTTTCTTT.

The genes are TRBV7-2 and TRBJ2-7; no firm D call. Germline V lookup: CDR1 SGHTA, CDR2 FQGNSA. V was trimmed by 6 bases and J by 0 bases, leaving 9 bases between them. CDR3 length: 13 residues. CDR3 coding DNA: TGTGCCAGCAGTCCCCAGAGCTCCTACGAGCAGTACTTC. This codes for CASSPQSSYEQYF.

The chain recombines TRBV7-2 with TRBJ2-3, with TRBD2 identical over 11 bases. The CDR3 runs 16 residues. Germline CDR1 reads SGHTA; CDR2 reads FQGNSA. V lost 4 bases to trimming and J lost 5 bases; unmatched junction nucleotides: 8. For the CDR3, the DNA is TGTGCCAGCAGCTGGAGACTAGCGGGGTCTCAAGATACGCAGTATTTT. Translating gives CASSWRLAGSQDTQYF. Variable domain in full (rest from reference TRBV7-2 and TRBJ2-3): GAGVSQSPSNKVTEKGKDVELRCDPISGHTALYWYRQSLGQGLEFLIYFQGNSAPDKSGLPSDRFSAERTGGSVSTLTIQRTQQEDSAVYLCASSWRLAGSQDTQYFGPGTRLTVL.

This rearrangement joins TRBV29-1 to TRBJ2-7, with D unresolved. Germline V gene lookup returns CDR1 SQVTM and CDR2 ANQGSEA. V was cut by 4 bases and J by 3 bases, with 4 bases left in between. This CDR3 has 10 residues. CDR3 nucleotides: TGCAGCGTTGCCGACTACGAGCAGTACTTC. This encodes CSVADYEQYF.

This clonotype was observed a few times. A read error may explain this, as a much larger clone is one base away. J is TRBJ2-1 and V is TRBV20-1; D might be TRBD2 (7 bases). The germline V gene encodes CDR1 DFQATT and CDR2 SNEGSKA (reference sequence). CDR3 length: 15 residues. The germline V and J ends were trimmed by 3 bases and 5 bases, with 17 bases remaining between them. CDR3 sequence (DNA): TGCAGTGCTAGGGAGTACGCGGGGGCAAACAATGAGCAGTTCTTC. Encoded protein: CSAREYAGANNEQFF.

V usage is TRBV6-2 or TRBV6-3 and J usage is TRBJ2-3; D remains ambiguous. The germline V gene has CDR1 MNHEY and CDR2 SVGEGT. V lost 5 bases and J lost 0, with 6 bases in between. The CDR3 contains 13 residues. The CDR3 sequence is CASSMDSTDTQYF. In nucleotides, the CDR3 is TGTGCCAGCAGTATGGACAGCACAGATACGCAGTATTTT.

This clonotype was observed a few times. The V call is TRBV2, the J call TRBJ1-6, with 7 positions matching TRBD1. In germline, CDR1 is SNHLY, CDR2 FYNNEI. The CDR3 extends over 16 amino acids. V was clipped by 2 bases and J by 8 bases; unmatched bases: 9. This chain's CDR3 is CASSEWGTVMDSPLHF. Written as DNA, the CDR3 is TGTGCCAGCAGTGAATGGGGGACAGTGATGGATTCACCCCTCCACTTT.

The chain combines TRBV7-2 with TRBJ2-7; 14 bases match TRBD2. The germline V gene encodes CDR1 SGHTA and CDR2 FQGNSA. Unmatched junction bases numbered 4, after V lost 3 bases and J lost 0 bases. The CDR3 covers 17 residues. The CDR3 DNA follows: TGTGCCAGCAGCTTCGGACTAGCGGGGGGCCACTCCTACGAGCAGTACTTC. Its protein product is CASSFGLAGGHSYEQYF.

This clonotype was seen a handful of times. The V and J genes are TRBV6-1 and TRBJ2-1, with D unresolved. This CDR3 spans 15 amino acids. CDR1 MNHNS and CDR2 SASEGT come from the germline V gene. V shed 7 bases and J shed 6 bases, with 19 bases lying between them. The CDR3 reads CASTLPGFTPNEQFF. CDR3 sequence (DNA): TGTGCCAGCACCTTGCCGGGCTTCACCCCCAATGAGCAGTTCTTC.

This rearrangement joins TRBV2 to TRBJ2-3; the match to TRBD2 covers 9 bases. With 3 bases clipped from V and 0 bases from J, the junction kept 7 bases outside the gene matches. Germline lookup yields CDR1 SNHLY and CDR2 FYNNEI. This CDR3 is built from 17 residues. The CDR3 loop is CASSDAGGRYSTDTQYF. The CDR3 DNA sequence: TGTGCCAGCAGTGATGCGGGGGGGAGATATAGCACAGATACGCAGTATTTT. The variable domain in full, with the rest retrieved from reference TRBV2 and TRBJ2-3, is EPEVTQTPSHQVTQMGQEVILRCVPISNHLYFYWYRQILGQKVEFLVSFYNNEISEKSEIFDDQFSVERPDGSNFTLKIRSTKLEDSAMYFCASSDAGGRYSTDTQYFGPGTRLTVL.